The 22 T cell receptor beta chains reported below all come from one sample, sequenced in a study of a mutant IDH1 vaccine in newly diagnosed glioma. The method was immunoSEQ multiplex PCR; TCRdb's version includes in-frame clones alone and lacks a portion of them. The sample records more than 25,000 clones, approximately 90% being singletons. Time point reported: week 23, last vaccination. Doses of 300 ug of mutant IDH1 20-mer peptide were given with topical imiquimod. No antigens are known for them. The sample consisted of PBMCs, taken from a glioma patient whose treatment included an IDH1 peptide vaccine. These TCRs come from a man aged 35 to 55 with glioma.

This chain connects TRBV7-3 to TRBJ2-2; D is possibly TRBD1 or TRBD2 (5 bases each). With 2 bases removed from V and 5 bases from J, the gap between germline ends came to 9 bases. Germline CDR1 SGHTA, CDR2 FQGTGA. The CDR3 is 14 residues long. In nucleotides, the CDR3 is TGTGCCAGCAGCTTAGGGACGGCGACCGGGGAGCTGTTTTTT. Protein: CASSLGTATGELFF.

The CDR3 DNA reads TGTGCCAGCAGCCTGCAGGGACGCGGTGAAAAACTGTTTTTT. Its protein is CASSLQGRGEKLFF. This chain connects TRBV5-4 to TRBJ1-4, with a possible D match to TRBD1 (5 bases). The CDR3 runs to 14 residues. Trimming took 4 bases from V and 7 from J, leaving 14 bases between them. Per the germline V gene, CDR1 is SGHNT and CDR2 is YYREEE (reference sequence).

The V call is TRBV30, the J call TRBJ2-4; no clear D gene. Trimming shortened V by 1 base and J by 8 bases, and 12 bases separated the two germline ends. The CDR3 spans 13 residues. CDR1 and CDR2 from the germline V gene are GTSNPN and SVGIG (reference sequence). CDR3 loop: CAWSGKAQYIQYF. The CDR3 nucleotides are TGTGCCTGGAGTGGAAAGGCTCAGTACATTCAGTACTTC.

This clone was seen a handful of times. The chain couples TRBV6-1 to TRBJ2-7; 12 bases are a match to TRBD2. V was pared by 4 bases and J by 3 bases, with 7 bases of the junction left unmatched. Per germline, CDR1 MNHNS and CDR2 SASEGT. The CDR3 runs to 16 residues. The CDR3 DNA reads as TGTGCCAGCAGTGGCCGACTAGCGGGAGAGGGCTACGAGCAGTACTTC. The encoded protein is CASSGRLAGEGYEQYF.

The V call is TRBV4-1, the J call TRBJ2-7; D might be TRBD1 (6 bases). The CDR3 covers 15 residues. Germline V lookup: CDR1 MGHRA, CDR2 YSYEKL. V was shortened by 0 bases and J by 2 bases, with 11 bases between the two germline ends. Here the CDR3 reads CASSQDRQVAYEQYV. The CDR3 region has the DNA TGCGCCAGCAGCCAAGATAGACAGGTTGCCTACGAGCAGTACGTC.

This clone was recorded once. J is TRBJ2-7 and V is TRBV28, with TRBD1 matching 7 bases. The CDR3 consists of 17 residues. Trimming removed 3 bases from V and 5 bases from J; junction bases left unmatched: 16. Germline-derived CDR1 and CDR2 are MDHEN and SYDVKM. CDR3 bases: TGTGCCAGCAGTTTCCCTCGGGTGACAGGGCTCCTCCACGAGCAGTACTTC. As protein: CASSFPRVTGLLHEQYF. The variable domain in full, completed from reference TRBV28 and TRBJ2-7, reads DVKVTQSSRYLVKRTGEKVFLECVQDMDHENMFWYRQDPGLGLRLIYFSYDVKMKEKGDIPEGYSVSREKKERFSLILESASTNQTSMYLCASSFPRVTGLLHEQYFGPGTRLTVT.

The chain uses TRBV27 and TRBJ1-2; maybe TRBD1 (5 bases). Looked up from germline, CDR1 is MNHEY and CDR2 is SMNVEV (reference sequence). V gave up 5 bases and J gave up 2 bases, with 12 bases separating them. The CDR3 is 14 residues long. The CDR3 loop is CASSPGYRNYGYTF. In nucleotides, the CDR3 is TGTGCCAGCAGTCCAGGGTATCGGAACTATGGCTACACCTTC.

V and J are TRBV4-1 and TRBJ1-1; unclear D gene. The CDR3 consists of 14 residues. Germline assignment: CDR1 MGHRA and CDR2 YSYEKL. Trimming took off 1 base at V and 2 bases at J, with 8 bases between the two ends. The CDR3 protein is CASSQVAVNTEAFF. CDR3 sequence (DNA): TGCGCCAGCAGCCAAGTGGCGGTTAACACTGAAGCTTTCTTT.

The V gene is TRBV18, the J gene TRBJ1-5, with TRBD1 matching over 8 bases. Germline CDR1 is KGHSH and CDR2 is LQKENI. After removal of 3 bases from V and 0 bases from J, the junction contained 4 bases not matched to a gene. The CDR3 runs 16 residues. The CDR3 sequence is CASSPVRGPSNQPQHF. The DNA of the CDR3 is TGTGCCAGCTCACCGGTCAGGGGGCCTAGCAATCAGCCCCAGCATTTT.

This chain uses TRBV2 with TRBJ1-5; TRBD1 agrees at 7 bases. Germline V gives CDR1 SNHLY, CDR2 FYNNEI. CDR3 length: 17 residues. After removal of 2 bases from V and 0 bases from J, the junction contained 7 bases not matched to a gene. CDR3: CASSERQGPFSNQPQHF. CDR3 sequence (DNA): TGTGCCAGCAGTGAACGACAGGGACCCTTTAGCAATCAGCCCCAGCATTTT.

CDR3 loop: CAIRGVGYGYTF. For the CDR3, the DNA is TGTGCCATACGCGGGGTGGGCTATGGCTACACCTTC. The chain is built from TRBV28 and TRBJ1-2; D gene uncertain. V lost 10 bases to trimming and J lost 4 bases, with 13 bases between them. The CDR3 consists of 12 residues. Per the germline V gene, CDR1 is MDHEN and CDR2 is SYDVKM.

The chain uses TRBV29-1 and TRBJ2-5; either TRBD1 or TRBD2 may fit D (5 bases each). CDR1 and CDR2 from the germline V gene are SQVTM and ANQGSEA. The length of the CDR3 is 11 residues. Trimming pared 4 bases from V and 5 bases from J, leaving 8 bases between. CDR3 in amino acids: CSVGGLETQYF. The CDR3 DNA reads TGCAGCGTTGGGGGGTTGGAGACCCAGTACTTC.

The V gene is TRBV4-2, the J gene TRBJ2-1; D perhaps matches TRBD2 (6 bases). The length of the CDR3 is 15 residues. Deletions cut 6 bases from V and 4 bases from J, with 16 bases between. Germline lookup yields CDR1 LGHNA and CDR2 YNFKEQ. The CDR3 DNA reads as TGTGCCAGCAGACCTAGGACCCGGGGGTACAATGAGCAGTTCTTC. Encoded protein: CASRPRTRGYNEQFF.

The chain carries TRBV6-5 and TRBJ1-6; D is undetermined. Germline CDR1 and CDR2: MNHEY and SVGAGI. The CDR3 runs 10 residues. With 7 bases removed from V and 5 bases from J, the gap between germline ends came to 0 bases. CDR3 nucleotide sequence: TGTGCCAGCAATAATTCACCCCTCCACTTT. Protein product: CASNNSPLHF.

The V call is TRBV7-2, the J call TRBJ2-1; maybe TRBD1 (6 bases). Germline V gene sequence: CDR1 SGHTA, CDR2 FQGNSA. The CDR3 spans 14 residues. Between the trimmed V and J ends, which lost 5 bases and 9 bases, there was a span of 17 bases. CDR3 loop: CASSPDAGAGEQFF. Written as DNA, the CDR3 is TGTGCCAGCAGCCCCGATGCAGGGGCGGGTGAGCAGTTCTTC.

CDR3 sequence (DNA): TGTGCCAGCAGCTCCGCTGGGCTTCGGAATGAGCAGTTCTTC. This sequence encodes CASSSAGLRNEQFF. The genes are TRBV5-4 and TRBJ2-1, with D hard to call. Germline assignment: CDR1 SGHNT and CDR2 YYREEE (reference sequence). This CDR3 has 14 amino acids. With 3 bases removed from V and 7 bases from J, the gap between germline ends came to 14 bases.

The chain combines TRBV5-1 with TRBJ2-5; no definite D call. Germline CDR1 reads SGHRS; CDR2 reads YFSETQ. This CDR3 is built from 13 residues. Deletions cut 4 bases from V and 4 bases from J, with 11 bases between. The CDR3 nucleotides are TGCGCCAGCAGCATTCCTCCTGGAGAGACCCAGTACTTC. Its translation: CASSIPPGETQYF.

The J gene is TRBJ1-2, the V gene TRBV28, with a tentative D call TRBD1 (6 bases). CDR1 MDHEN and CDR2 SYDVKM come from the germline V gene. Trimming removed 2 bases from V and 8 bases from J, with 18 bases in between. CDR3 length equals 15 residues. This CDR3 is CASSLRTRGPEGYTF. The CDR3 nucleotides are TGTGCCAGCAGTTTACGTACCAGGGGTCCGGAAGGCTACACCTTC.

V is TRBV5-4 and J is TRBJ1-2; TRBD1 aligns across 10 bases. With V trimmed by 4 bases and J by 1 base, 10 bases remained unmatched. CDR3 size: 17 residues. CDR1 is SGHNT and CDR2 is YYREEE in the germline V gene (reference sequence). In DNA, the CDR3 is TGTGCCAGCAGCCCTGGACAGGGGGTGCTTAATAACTATGGCTACACCTTC. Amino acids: CASSPGQGVLNNYGYTF.

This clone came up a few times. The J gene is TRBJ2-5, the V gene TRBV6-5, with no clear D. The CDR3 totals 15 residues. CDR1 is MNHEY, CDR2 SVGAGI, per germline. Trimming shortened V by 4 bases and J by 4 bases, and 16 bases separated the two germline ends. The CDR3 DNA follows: TGTGCCAGCAGTTTAGTCGACGGCGTAGGAGAGACCCAGTACTTC. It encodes CASSLVDGVGETQYF.

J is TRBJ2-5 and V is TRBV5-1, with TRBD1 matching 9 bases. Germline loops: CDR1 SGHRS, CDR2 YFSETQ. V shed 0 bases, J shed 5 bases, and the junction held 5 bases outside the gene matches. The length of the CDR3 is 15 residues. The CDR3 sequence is CASSLETGGRETQYF. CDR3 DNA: TGCGCCAGCAGCTTGGAGACAGGGGGTAGGGAGACCCAGTACTTC.

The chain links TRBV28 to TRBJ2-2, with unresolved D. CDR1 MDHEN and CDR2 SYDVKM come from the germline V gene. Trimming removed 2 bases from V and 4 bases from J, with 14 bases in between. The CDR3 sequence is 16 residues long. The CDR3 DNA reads TGTGCCAGCAGTTTAAATCCGAACGGACGCACCGGGGAGCTGTTTTTT. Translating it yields CASSLNPNGRTGELFF.